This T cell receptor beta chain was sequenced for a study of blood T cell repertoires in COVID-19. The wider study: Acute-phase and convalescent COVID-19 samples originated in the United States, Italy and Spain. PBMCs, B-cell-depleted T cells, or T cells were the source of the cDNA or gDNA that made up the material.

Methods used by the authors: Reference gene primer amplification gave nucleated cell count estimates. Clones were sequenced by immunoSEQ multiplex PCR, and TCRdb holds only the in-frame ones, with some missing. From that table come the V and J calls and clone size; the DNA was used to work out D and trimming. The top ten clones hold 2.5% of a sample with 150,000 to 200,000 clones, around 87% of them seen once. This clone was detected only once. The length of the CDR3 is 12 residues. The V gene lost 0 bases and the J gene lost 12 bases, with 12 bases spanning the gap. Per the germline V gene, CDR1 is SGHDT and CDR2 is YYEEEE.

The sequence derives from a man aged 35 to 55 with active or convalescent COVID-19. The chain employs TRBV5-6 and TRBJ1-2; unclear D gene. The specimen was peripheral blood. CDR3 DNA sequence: TGTGCCAGCAGCTTGGTTGCGGGCGGGGACACCTTC. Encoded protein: CASSLVAGGDTF.